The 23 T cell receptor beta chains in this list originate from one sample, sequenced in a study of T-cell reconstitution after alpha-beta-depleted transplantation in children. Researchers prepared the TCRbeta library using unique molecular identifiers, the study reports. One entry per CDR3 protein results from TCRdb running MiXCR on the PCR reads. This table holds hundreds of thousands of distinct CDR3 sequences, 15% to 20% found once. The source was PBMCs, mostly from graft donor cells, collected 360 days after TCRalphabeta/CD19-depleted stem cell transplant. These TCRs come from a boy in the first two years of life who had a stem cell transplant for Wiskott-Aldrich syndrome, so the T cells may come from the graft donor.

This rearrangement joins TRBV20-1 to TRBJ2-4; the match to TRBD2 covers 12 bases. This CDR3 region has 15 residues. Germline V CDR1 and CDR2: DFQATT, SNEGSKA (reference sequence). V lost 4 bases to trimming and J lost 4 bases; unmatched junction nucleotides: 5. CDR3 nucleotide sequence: TGCAGTGCTACACTAGCGGGAGGAGTTAAAAACATTCAGTACTTC. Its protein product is CSATLAGGVKNIQYF.

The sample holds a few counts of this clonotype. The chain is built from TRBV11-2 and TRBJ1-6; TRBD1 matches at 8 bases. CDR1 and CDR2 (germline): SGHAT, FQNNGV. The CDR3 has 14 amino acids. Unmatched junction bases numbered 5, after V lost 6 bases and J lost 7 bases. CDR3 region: CASSTGQGNSPLHF. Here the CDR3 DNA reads TGTGCCAGCAGTACCGGACAGGGCAATTCACCCCTCCACTTT. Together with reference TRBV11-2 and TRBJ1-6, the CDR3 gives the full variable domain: EAGVAQSPRYKIIEKRQSVAFWCNPISGHATLYWYQQILGQGPKLLIQFQNNGVVDDSQLPKDRFSAERLKGVDSTLKIQPAKLEDSAVYLCASSTGQGNSPLHFGNGTRLTVT.

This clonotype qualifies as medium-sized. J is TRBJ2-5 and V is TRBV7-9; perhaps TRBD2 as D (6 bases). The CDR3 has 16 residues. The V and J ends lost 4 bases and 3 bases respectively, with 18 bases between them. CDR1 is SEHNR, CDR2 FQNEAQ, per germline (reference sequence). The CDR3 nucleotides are TGTGCCAGCAGCTCATCTGGACTACCGAACGAAGAGACCCAGTACTTC. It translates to CASSSSGLPNEETQYF.

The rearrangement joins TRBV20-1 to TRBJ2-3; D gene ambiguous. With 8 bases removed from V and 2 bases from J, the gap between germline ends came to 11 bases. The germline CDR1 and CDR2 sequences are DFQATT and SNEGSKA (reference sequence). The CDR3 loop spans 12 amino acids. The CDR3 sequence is CSQTPLTDTQYF. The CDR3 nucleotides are TGCAGTCAAACCCCCCTCACAGATACGCAGTATTTT.

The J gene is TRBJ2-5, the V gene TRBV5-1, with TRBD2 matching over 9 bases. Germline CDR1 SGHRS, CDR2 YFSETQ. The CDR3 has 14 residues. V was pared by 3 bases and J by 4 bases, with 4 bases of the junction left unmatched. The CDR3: CASSSGLASETQYF. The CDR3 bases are TGCGCCAGCAGCTCGGGACTAGCTTCAGAGACCCAGTACTTC.

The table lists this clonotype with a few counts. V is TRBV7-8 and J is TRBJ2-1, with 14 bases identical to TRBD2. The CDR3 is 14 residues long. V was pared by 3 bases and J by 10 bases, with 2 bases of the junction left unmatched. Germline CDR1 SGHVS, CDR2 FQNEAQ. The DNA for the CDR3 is TGTGCCAGCAGCTTCAGGACTAGCGGGGGGGAGCAGTTCTTC. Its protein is CASSFRTSGGEQFF. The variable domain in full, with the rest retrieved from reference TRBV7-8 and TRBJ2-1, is GAGVSQSPRYKVAKRGQDVALRCDPISGHVSLFWYQQALGQGPEFLTYFQNEAQLDKSGLPSDRFFAERPEGSVSTLKIQRTQQEDSAVYLCASSFRTSGGEQFFGPGTRLTVL.

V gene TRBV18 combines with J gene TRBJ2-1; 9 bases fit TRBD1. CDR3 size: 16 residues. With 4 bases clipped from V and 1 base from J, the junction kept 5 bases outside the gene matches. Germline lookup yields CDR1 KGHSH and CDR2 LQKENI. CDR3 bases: TGTGCCAGCTCACTAACCGGGACAGGGTCCTACAATGAGCAGTTCTTC. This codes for CASSLTGTGSYNEQFF. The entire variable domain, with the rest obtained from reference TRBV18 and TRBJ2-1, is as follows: NAGVMQNPRHLVRRRGQEARLRCSPMKGHSHVYWYRQLPEEGLKFMVYLQKENIIDESGMPKERFSAEFPKEGPSILRIQQVVRGDSAAYFCASSLTGTGSYNEQFFGPGTRLTVL.

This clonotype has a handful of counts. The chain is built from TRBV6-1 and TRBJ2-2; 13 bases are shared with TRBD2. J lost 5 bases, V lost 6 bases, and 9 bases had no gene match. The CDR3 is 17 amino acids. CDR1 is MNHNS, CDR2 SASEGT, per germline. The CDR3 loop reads CASRRLAGGKKTGELFF. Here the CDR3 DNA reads TGTGCCAGCAGGAGACTAGCGGGAGGAAAGAAAACCGGGGAGCTGTTTTTT.

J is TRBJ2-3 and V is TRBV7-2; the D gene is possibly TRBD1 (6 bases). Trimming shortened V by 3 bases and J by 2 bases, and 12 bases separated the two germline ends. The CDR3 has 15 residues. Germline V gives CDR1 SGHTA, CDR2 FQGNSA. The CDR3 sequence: CASSFRGRPTDTQYF. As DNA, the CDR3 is TGTGCCAGCAGCTTTAGGGGGAGACCCACAGATACGCAGTATTTT.

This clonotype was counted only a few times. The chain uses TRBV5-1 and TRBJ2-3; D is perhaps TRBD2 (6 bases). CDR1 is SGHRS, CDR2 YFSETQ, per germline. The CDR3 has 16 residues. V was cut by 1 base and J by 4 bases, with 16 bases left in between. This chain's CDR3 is CASSLKSGVHADTQYF. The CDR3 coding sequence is TGCGCCAGCAGCTTGAAGTCGGGAGTACACGCAGATACGCAGTATTTT.

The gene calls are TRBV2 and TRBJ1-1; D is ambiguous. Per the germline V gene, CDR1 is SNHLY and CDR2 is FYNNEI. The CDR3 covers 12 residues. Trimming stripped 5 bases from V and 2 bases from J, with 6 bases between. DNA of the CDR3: TGTGCCAGCAGTCCAGCAAACACTGAAGCTTTCTTT. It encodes CASSPANTEAFF.

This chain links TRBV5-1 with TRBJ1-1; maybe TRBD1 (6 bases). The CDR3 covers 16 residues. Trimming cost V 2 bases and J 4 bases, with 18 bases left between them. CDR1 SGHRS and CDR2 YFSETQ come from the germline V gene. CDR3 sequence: CASSLRTDGGGTEAFF. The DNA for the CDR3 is TGCGCCAGCAGCTTACGGACAGACGGAGGTGGCACTGAAGCTTTCTTT.

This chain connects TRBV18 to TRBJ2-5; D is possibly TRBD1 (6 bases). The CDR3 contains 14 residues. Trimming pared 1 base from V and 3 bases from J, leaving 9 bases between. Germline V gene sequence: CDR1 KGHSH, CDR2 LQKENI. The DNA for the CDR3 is TGTGCCAGCTCACCACACCCAGGGGAAGAGACCCAGTACTTC. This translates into CASSPHPGEETQYF.

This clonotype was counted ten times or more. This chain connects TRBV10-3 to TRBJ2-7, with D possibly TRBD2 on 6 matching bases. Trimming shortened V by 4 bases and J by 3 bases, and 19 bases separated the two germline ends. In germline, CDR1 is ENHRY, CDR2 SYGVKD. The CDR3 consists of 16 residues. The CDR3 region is CAISAFGGERVYEQYF. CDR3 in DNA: TGTGCCATCAGTGCCTTCGGGGGAGAGAGGGTCTACGAGCAGTACTTC.

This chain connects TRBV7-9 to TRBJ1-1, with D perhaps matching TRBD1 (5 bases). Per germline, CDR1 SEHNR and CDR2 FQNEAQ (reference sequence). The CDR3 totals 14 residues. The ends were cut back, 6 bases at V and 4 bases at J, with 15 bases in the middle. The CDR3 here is CASRISGGGTEAFF. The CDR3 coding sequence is TGTGCCAGCAGAATTAGCGGGGGTGGCACTGAAGCTTTCTTT.

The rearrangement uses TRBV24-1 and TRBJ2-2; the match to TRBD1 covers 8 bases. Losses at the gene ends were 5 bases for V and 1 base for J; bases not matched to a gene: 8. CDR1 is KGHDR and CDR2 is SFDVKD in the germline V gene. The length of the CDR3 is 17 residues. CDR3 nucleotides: TGTGCCACCAGTGTCCCTACAGGGACAGGGAACACCGGGGAGCTGTTTTTT. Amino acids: CATSVPTGTGNTGELFF.

CDR3 loop: CASRVFSAGELFF. The DNA for the CDR3 is TGTGCCAGCAGAGTCTTCTCAGCCGGGGAGCTGTTTTTT. This chain connects TRBV11-2 to TRBJ2-2; no definite D call. V was shortened by 6 bases and J by 6 bases, with 11 bases between the two germline ends. In germline, CDR1 is SGHAT, CDR2 FQNNGV. This CDR3 is built from 13 residues. Full variable domain (remainder filled in from reference TRBV11-2 and TRBJ2-2): EAGVAQSPRYKIIEKRQSVAFWCNPISGHATLYWYQQILGQGPKLLIQFQNNGVVDDSQLPKDRFSAERLKGVDSTLKIQPAKLEDSAVYLCASRVFSAGELFFGEGSRLTVL.

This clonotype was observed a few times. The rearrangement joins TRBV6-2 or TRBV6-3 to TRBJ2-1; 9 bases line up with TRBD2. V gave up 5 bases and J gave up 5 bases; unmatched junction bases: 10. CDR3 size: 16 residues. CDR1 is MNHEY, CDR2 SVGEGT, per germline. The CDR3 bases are TGTGCCAGCAGTAAACTAGCGGGCCCCCTTCACAATGAGCAGTTCTTC. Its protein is CASSKLAGPLHNEQFF.

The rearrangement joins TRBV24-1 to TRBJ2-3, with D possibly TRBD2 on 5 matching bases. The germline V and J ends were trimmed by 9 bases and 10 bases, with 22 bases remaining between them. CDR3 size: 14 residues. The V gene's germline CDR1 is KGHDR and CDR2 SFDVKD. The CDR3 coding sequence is TGTGCCACCGGGCCAGCTAGCCCTAGGACTTCGCAGTATTTT. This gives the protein CATGPASPRTSQYF.

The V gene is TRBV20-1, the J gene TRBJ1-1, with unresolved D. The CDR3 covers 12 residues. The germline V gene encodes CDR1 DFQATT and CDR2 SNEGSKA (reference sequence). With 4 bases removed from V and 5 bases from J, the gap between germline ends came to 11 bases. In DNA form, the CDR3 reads TGCAGTGCTAAATTTGGTGGGACTGAAGCTTTCTTT. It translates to CSAKFGGTEAFF.

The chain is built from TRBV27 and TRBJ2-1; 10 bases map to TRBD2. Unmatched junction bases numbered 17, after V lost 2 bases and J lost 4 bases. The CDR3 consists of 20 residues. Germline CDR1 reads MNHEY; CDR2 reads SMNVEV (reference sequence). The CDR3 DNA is TGTGCCAGCAGTTTAAGAGGAGCGGGAGGGCTACCTTCTCCTTACAATGAGCAGTTCTTC. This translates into CASSLRGAGGLPSPYNEQFF.

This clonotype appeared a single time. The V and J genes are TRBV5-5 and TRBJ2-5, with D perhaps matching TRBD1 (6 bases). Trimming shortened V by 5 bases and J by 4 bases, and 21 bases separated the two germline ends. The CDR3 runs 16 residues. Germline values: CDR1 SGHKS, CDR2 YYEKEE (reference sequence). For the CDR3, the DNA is TGTGCCAGCAGTCCAACACCACCGGGACAACTAGAGACCCAGTACTTC. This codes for CASSPTPPGQLETQYF.

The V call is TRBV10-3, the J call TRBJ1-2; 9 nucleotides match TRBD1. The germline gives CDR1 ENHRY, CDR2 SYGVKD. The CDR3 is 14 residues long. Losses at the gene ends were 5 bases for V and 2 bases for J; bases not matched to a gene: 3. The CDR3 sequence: CAISSGQGNYGYTF. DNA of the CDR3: TGTGCCATCAGTTCAGGACAGGGGAACTATGGCTACACCTTC.